Below, 29 T cell receptor beta chains from the same sample are listed, as sequenced in a study of T cell responses to AZD1222 COVID-19 vaccine (dated by TCRdb to the early 2020s). What the time point label conveys for this sample: about 28 days (+/-7) after the second vaccine dose. The library came from the immunoSEQ multiplex PCR assay. Held by TCRdb, this immuneACCESS table contains in-frame sequences only and omits some clones. Under half of the omission traces to an unresolved V gene where checked; the cause of the rest is unknown. The table for this sample lists 100,000 to 150,000 clones; more than 70% of them were counted only once. The ten largest clones represent 3.5% to 4.5% of the sample. Sequencing used peripheral blood, obtained 28 days after the second AZD1222 dose. The receptors come from an adult who received the AZD1222 COVID-19 vaccine.

The chain links TRBV6-5 to TRBJ2-7; tentatively, D is TRBD1 (5 bases). The CDR3 is 13 residues long. Trimming pared 8 bases from V and 3 bases from J, leaving 14 bases between. CDR1 is MNHEY and CDR2 is SVGAGI in the germline V gene. CDR3 sequence reads: CASGSPGIYEQYF. The DNA for the CDR3 is TGTGCCAGCGGTTCACCAGGGATCTACGAGCAGTACTTC.

J is TRBJ2-1 and V is TRBV7-2; TRBD1 aligns across 8 bases. Germline V gene lookup returns CDR1 SGHTA and CDR2 FQGNSA. The CDR3 spans 14 residues. The trim removed 1 base at V and 10 bases at J, leaving 6 bases unmatched. Here the CDR3 DNA reads TGTGCCAGCAGCTTAGATAGGTCAGGGGGCGAGCAGTTCTTC. The encoded protein is CASSLDRSGGEQFF. The variable domain in full, completed from reference TRBV7-2 and TRBJ2-1, reads GAGVSQSPSNKVTEKGKDVELRCDPISGHTALYWYRQSLGQGLEFLIYFQGNSAPDKSGLPSDRFSAERTGGSVSTLTIQRTQQEDSAVYLCASSLDRSGGEQFFGPGTRLTVL.

The genes are TRBV5-1 and TRBJ2-1; TRBD1 matches 10 bases. J lost 12 bases, V lost 4 bases, and 10 bases had no gene match. Germline CDR1 and CDR2: SGHRS and YFSETQ. CDR3 length equals 14 residues. The CDR3 here is CASSPGTGAWGQFF. Here the CDR3 DNA reads TGCGCCAGCAGCCCCGGGACAGGGGCGTGGGGGCAGTTCTTC.

This rearrangement joins TRBV4-1 to TRBJ2-7; D is perhaps TRBD1 (6 bases). The CDR3 is 15 residues long. The germline CDR1 and CDR2 sequences are MGHRA and YSYEKL. V lost 3 bases and J 2 bases, leaving 14 bases between the germline ends. The CDR3, as DNA: TGCGCCAGCAGCCAGGACACAGGGTCCACCTACGAGCAGTACTTC. This encodes CASSQDTGSTYEQYF.

The V gene is TRBV29-1, the J gene TRBJ2-7, with 8 bases fitting TRBD1. This CDR3 is built from 14 residues. The V gene's germline CDR1 is SQVTM and CDR2 ANQGSEA. The ends lost 3 bases at V and 5 bases at J; junction bases unmatched: 9. The CDR3 spells CSVDSDRETDEQYF. The CDR3 DNA follows: TGCAGCGTTGACTCGGACAGGGAGACCGACGAGCAGTACTTC.

The rearrangement uses TRBV2 and TRBJ1-4; 11 positions match TRBD1. Germline V gene data show CDR1 as SNHLY and CDR2 as FYNNEI. With V trimmed by 6 bases and J by 4 bases, 7 bases remained unmatched. The CDR3 consists of 16 residues. The CDR3 DNA follows: TGTGCCAGCAGGTTGGACAGGGGGCCTGGTAATGAAAAACTGTTTTTT. It codes for CASRLDRGPGNEKLFF.

V is TRBV24-1 and J is TRBJ1-5, with D possibly being TRBD1 (6 bases). The V end was cut by 3 bases, the J end by 4 bases, with 9 bases between. Germline assignment: CDR1 KGHDR and CDR2 SFDVKD. This CDR3 contains 14 residues. For the CDR3, the DNA is TGTGCCACCAGTGATCCAGGGGAAAATCAGCCCCAGCATTTT. This gives the protein CATSDPGENQPQHF.

The chain links TRBV29-1 to TRBJ1-2; TRBD1 is a possible D gene (5 bases). Per germline, CDR1 SQVTM and CDR2 ANQGSEA. The CDR3 has 12 residues. V lost 4 bases and J 4 bases, leaving 10 bases between the germline ends. CDR3 DNA sequence: TGCAGCGTTGCCGGGGCATTCTATGGCTACACCTTC. As protein: CSVAGAFYGYTF.

J is TRBJ1-5 and V is TRBV28, with D unclear. The CDR3 consists of 16 residues. Germline CDR1 MDHEN, CDR2 SYDVKM. Trimming removed 2 bases at V and 4 bases at J, with 15 bases between. The CDR3 nucleotides are TGTGCCAGCAGTTTAAAGACGGGGAGGGCTAATCAGCCCCAGCATTTT. Translated, it gives CASSLKTGRANQPQHF.

This chain uses TRBV23-1 with TRBJ1-3; D may be TRBD1 (5 bases). TRBV23-1 counts as an open reading frame of uncertain function. The V end was cut by 6 bases, the J end by 0 bases, with 15 bases between. The CDR3 has 16 residues. CDR3 region: CASSHKAGASGNTIYF. The CDR3 bases are TGCGCCAGCAGCCACAAGGCCGGGGCCTCTGGAAACACCATATATTTT.

The chain links TRBV6-5 to TRBJ1-1, with no clear D. Germline V gene sequence: CDR1 MNHEY, CDR2 SVGAGI. The germline V and J ends were trimmed by 5 bases and 4 bases, with 14 bases remaining between them. The CDR3 contains 14 residues. The CDR3 coding sequence is TGTGCCAGCAGTCCGACAACCCTAGGCACTGAAGCTTTCTTT. Translated, it gives CASSPTTLGTEAFF.

CDR3 residues: CASPDSPPYEQYF. CDR3 nucleotide sequence: TGTGCCAGCCCCGACAGCCCGCCCTACGAGCAGTACTTC. The chain recombines TRBV18 with TRBJ2-7, with D possibly being TRBD1 (5 bases). Per germline, CDR1 KGHSH and CDR2 LQKENI. Trimming stripped 8 bases from V and 2 bases from J, with 13 bases between. The CDR3 contains 13 residues.

The rearrangement links TRBV27 to TRBJ2-1; perhaps D is TRBD1 or TRBD2 (6 bases each). V gave up 3 bases and J gave up 4 bases, with 13 bases separating them. Germline assignment: CDR1 MNHEY and CDR2 SMNVEV (reference sequence). The CDR3 totals 15 residues. CDR3 sequence: CASSLPGAQYNEQFF. Here the CDR3 DNA reads TGTGCCAGCAGTTTGCCGGGGGCTCAGTACAATGAGCAGTTCTTC.

V and J are TRBV16 and TRBJ1-2; D is unclear. The V gene's germline CDR1 is KGHSY and CDR2 FQNENV. The CDR3 spans 13 residues. The ends were cut back, 0 bases at V and 7 bases at J, with 9 bases in the middle. The CDR3 protein is CASSQSGIRGYTF. The CDR3 DNA reads as TGTGCCAGCAGCCAATCAGGTATCCGTGGCTACACCTTC.

The chain joins TRBV7-2 to TRBJ2-7; a possible D gene is TRBD1 (6 bases). Germline assignment: CDR1 SGHTA and CDR2 FQGNSA. With 6 bases removed from V and 0 bases from J, the gap between germline ends came to 18 bases. The CDR3 length is 16 residues. The CDR3 loop is CASRPPTGLSSYEQYF. The CDR3, as DNA: TGTGCCAGCAGGCCTCCGACAGGATTAAGCTCCTACGAGCAGTACTTC.

The gene calls are TRBV10-3 and TRBJ2-5, with TRBD2 matching 11 bases. V was clipped by 7 bases and J by 5 bases; unmatched bases: 3. From germline, CDR1 is ENHRY and CDR2 SYGVKD. This CDR3 region has 13 residues. The CDR3 nucleotides are TGTGCCATCACTAGCGGGGGGTTGGAGACCCAGTACTTC. Its protein product is CAITSGGLETQYF.

The V gene is TRBV10-1, the J gene TRBJ2-7; D is possibly TRBD1 (6 bases). Germline CDR1 is WNHNN and CDR2 is SYGVQD (reference sequence). Trimming took 9 bases from V and 4 from J, leaving 19 bases between them. The CDR3 has 14 residues. The CDR3 is CASRSQGHGYEQYF. Here the CDR3 DNA reads TGCGCCAGTCGATCACAGGGTCACGGATACGAGCAGTACTTC.

This clone turned up a few times. This rearrangement joins TRBV3-1 (or the pseudogene TRBV3-2) to TRBJ1-5, with D hard to call. The germline V and J ends were trimmed by 0 bases and 2 bases, with 5 bases remaining between them. Per germline, CDR1 LGHDT and CDR2 YNNKEL (reference sequence). The CDR3 consists of 14 residues. CDR3 nucleotides: TGTGCCAGCAGCCAAGACCAGGGCAATCAGCCCCAGCATTTT. It translates to CASSQDQGNQPQHF.

The V gene is TRBV7-2, the J gene TRBJ2-3; D gene ambiguous. Trimming removed 4 bases at V and 0 bases at J, with 14 bases between. CDR1 and CDR2 from the germline V gene are SGHTA and FQGNSA. The CDR3 extends over 16 amino acids. The CDR3 nucleotides are TGTGCCAGCAGCTACCAAGGACCGACTAGCACAGATACGCAGTATTTT. Its protein is CASSYQGPTSTDTQYF.

V usage is TRBV29-1 and J usage is TRBJ2-7; 7 bases align to TRBD1. Germline-derived CDR1 and CDR2 are SQVTM and ANQGSEA. J gave up 5 bases and V 7 bases, and 11 bases lay outside the gene matches. The CDR3 loop spans 13 amino acids. CDR3 DNA sequence: TGCAGCGCCCTTGACAGGGAAGTTAACGAGCAGTACTTC. Protein product: CSALDREVNEQYF.

The J gene is TRBJ1-6, the V gene TRBV6-5; D is perhaps TRBD1 (5 bases). Germline loops: CDR1 MNHEY, CDR2 SVGAGI. Trimming left V 5 bases short and J 7 bases short, with 9 bases between. The length of the CDR3 is 13 residues. The CDR3 nucleotides read TGTGCCAGCAGTCCAACAGGAAATTCACCCCTCCACTTT. It is translated as CASSPTGNSPLHF.

This chain joins TRBV2 and TRBJ1-2; unclear D gene. CDR1 is SNHLY and CDR2 is FYNNEI in the germline V gene. The V and J ends lost 6 bases and 2 bases respectively, with 13 bases between them. The CDR3 has 14 residues. The chain's CDR3 is CASRAAVSNYGYTF. As DNA, the CDR3 is TGTGCCAGCAGGGCGGCAGTTTCAAACTATGGCTACACCTTC.

The J gene is TRBJ1-3, the V gene TRBV19; D possibly corresponds to TRBD1 (5 bases). Germline-derived CDR1 and CDR2 are LNHDA and SQIVND (reference sequence). The V end lost 7 bases, the J end lost 0 bases, and 10 bases lay between the germline ends. There are 14 residues in the CDR3. CDR3 coding DNA: TGTGCCAGTATTGACAGTCTCTCTGGAAACACCATATATTTT. It specifies CASIDSLSGNTIYF.

The V gene is TRBV4-1, the J gene TRBJ2-3; 11 nucleotides line up with TRBD2. J lost 12 bases, V lost 1 base, and 15 bases had no gene match. The CDR3 spans 17 residues. Germline values: CDR1 MGHRA, CDR2 YSYEKL. The CDR3 bases are TGCGCCAGCAGCCAAGTCGTCCTAGCGGGGGGCCGAGGGAGACAGTATTTT. Translation gives CASSQVVLAGGRGRQYF.

CDR3 DNA: TGTGCCAGCACACCGGGAGGGGCTGCTTTCTTT. Protein product: CASTPGGAAFF. V usage is TRBV28 and J usage is TRBJ1-1; maybe TRBD1 (5 bases). The CDR3 has 11 amino acids. Trimming stripped 7 bases from V and 11 bases from J, with 14 bases between. CDR1 and CDR2 (germline): MDHEN, SYDVKM.

V is TRBV6-5 and J is TRBJ1-6; tentative D call: TRBD1 (5 bases). This CDR3 spans 14 amino acids. V shed 5 bases and J shed 10 bases, with 15 bases lying between them. Germline assignment: CDR1 MNHEY and CDR2 SVGAGI. CDR3 bases: TGTGCCAGCAGTCGGGACGGCCTCTCGTCACCCCTCCACTTT. Residues: CASSRDGLSSPLHF.

The chain links TRBV24-1 to TRBJ2-3; 10 bases line up with TRBD2. Per germline, CDR1 KGHDR and CDR2 SFDVKD. CDR3 length: 14 residues. Trimming took 11 bases from V and 5 from J; bases not matched to a gene: 9. The CDR3 nucleotides read TGTGCCATTACTAGCGGGGACTTGGGAGATACGCAGTATTTT. Its protein product is CAITSGDLGDTQYF.

The rearrangement joins TRBV5-1 to TRBJ2-5; the match to TRBD2 covers 12 bases. This CDR3 region has 15 residues. J lost 5 bases, V lost 8 bases, and 10 bases had no gene match. Germline V lookup: CDR1 SGHRS, CDR2 YFSETQ. The chain's CDR3 is CASRTSGATWETQYF. The CDR3 DNA reads as TGCGCCAGTCGGACTAGCGGGGCCACGTGGGAGACCCAGTACTTC.

This rearrangement joins TRBV12-3 or TRBV12-4 to TRBJ1-1; D gene uncertain. The ends were cut back, 1 base at V and 2 bases at J, with 5 bases in the middle. The CDR3 is 13 amino acids. The CDR3 DNA reads as TGTGCCAGCAGTTTAGGCGGTAACACTGAAGCTTTCTTT. Its translation is CASSLGGNTEAFF.